Following are 13 T cell receptor beta chains from one sample sequenced in a study of neurological immune-mediated disorders. TCRdb redid the calling of the 5' RACE reads with MiXCR, one entry per CDR3 protein. The data hold 18,000 or so distinct CDR3 sequences, with around a quarter observed a single time. The specimen was PBMCs. The source of these receptors is a man between 50 and 59 years old with HTLV-1-associated myelopathy (HAM/TSP).

This chain connects TRBV27 to TRBJ2-1; 8 bases are a match to TRBD2. The V and J ends lost 11 bases and 2 bases, in that order; junction bases with no gene match: 5. From germline, CDR1 is MNHEY and CDR2 SMNVEV (reference sequence). CDR3 length equals 13 residues. The chain's CDR3 is CALWTSTYNEQFF. The CDR3 nucleotides are TGTGCCCTTTGGACTAGCACCTACAATGAGCAGTTCTTC.

In its sample, this clonotype was seen a few times. The chain is built from TRBV7-3 and TRBJ2-7, with TRBD1 identical over 9 bases. The CDR3 runs to 14 residues. Germline V gene data show CDR1 as SGHTA and CDR2 as FQGTGA. Germline trimming cut 4 bases from V and 7 bases from J; bases unmatched to any gene: 8. The CDR3 bases are TGTGCCAGCAGCTCCAACCATGGGACAGGGGAGCAGTACTTC. This sequence encodes CASSSNHGTGEQYF.

This chain uses TRBV12-5 with TRBJ2-5; perhaps TRBD1 as D (6 bases). CDR3 length: 13 amino acids. From germline, CDR1 is LGHNT and CDR2 FRNRAP. Deletions cut 5 bases from V and 3 bases from J, with 10 bases between. This chain's CDR3 is CASGASGEETQYF. CDR3 nucleotides: TGTGCTAGTGGTGCCTCAGGGGAAGAGACCCAGTACTTC.

This clonotype occurred a few times. V and J are TRBV29-1 and TRBJ2-3; D is unclear. Germline V gene sequence: CDR1 SQVTM, CDR2 ANQGSEA. The germline V and J ends were trimmed by 6 bases and 2 bases, with 9 bases remaining between them. This CDR3 has 12 residues. The CDR3 DNA reads TGCAGCGTGAGGACGCACACAGATACGCAGTATTTT. This codes for CSVRTHTDTQYF.

V gene TRBV11-3 combines with J gene TRBJ2-3; 10 bases align to TRBD2. This CDR3 contains 19 residues. V trimming: 6 bases; J trimming: 0 bases; junction bases outside the gene matches: 15. Per germline, CDR1 SGHNT and CDR2 YENEEA. The CDR3 region is CASSGRLAGEKYSTDTQYF. In DNA, the CDR3 is TGTGCCAGCAGTGGGCGGCTAGCGGGAGAAAAATATAGCACAGATACGCAGTATTTT.

The rearrangement links TRBV5-1 to TRBJ1-1, with a possible D match to TRBD1 (6 bases). With 7 bases removed from V and 4 bases from J, the gap between germline ends came to 20 bases. The CDR3 is 15 amino acids. CDR1 is SGHRS, CDR2 YFSETQ, per germline. The CDR3 DNA is TGCGCCAGCCGCCCCGGGGGGGGCTTGGGCACTGAAGCTTTCTTT. Translated, it gives CASRPGGGLGTEAFF.

This clonotype was detected only a few times. The chain couples TRBV7-2 to TRBJ2-1; no reliable D call. CDR3 length: 11 residues. Germline CDR1 and CDR2: SGHTA and FQGNSA. The V gene lost 5 bases and the J gene lost 5 bases, with 4 bases spanning the gap. In DNA form, the CDR3 reads TGTGCCAGCAGCACAAACAATGAGCAGTTCTTC. Translation gives CASSTNNEQFF.

This clonotype is categorized as medium-sized. DNA of the CDR3: TGCAGCGTTGTCGCGGGTGGTCAGACTGAAGCTTTCTTT. Residues: CSVVAGGQTEAFF. V and J are TRBV29-1 and TRBJ1-1; D unresolved. V shed 4 bases and J shed 5 bases, with 14 bases lying between them. CDR3 length equals 13 residues. CDR1 and CDR2 (germline): SQVTM, ANQGSEA.

In this sample, this clonotype turned up a few times. The CDR3 DNA follows: TGTGCCTGGGTGGGCATGGAGACCCAGTACTTC. It yields the protein CAWVGMETQYF. This rearrangement joins TRBV30 to TRBJ2-5; D ambiguous. This CDR3 has 11 amino acids. V lost 5 bases, J lost 5 bases, and 9 bases lay in between. Germline CDR1 GTSNPN, CDR2 SVGIG (reference sequence).

This clonotype has at least ten counts. V is TRBV20-1 and J is TRBJ1-2, with 12 positions matching TRBD1. J gave up 1 base and V 1 base, and 10 bases lay outside the gene matches. The CDR3 is 18 amino acids. Germline CDR1 DFQATT, CDR2 SNEGSKA (reference sequence). CDR3 amino acids: CSARASTGTGGLNYGYTF. In nucleotides, the CDR3 is TGCAGTGCTAGAGCGTCCACCGGGACAGGGGGCCTTAACTATGGCTACACCTTC.

This clonotype has a handful of counts. This chain connects TRBV20-1 to TRBJ2-4; tentative D call: TRBD2 (6 bases). CDR3 length: 15 amino acids. Germline V lookup: CDR1 DFQATT, CDR2 SNEGSKA (reference sequence). V was pared by 0 bases and J by 7 bases, with 16 bases between. The CDR3 region has the DNA TGCAGTGCTAGAGAGGCGGGACGTCTAGGGAACATTCAGTACTTC. Translating it yields CSAREAGRLGNIQYF.

This chain joins TRBV20-1 and TRBJ2-5; 9 nucleotides align to TRBD2. The CDR3 runs 15 residues. J was trimmed by 0 bases and V by 3 bases; bases with no gene match: 5. The germline CDR1 and CDR2 sequences are DFQATT and SNEGSKA (reference sequence). DNA of the CDR3: TGCAGTGCTAGCGCGATAGCGGGGGACCAAGAGACCCAGTACTTC. Translated: CSASAIAGDQETQYF.

This chain uses TRBV20-1 with TRBJ2-7, with TRBD1 as a possible D gene (7 bases). The CDR3 covers 13 residues. The V end was cut by 3 bases, the J end by 9 bases, with 18 bases between. Germline V CDR1 and CDR2: DFQATT, SNEGSKA (reference sequence). This CDR3 is CSARARGVRWQYF. As DNA, the CDR3 is TGCAGTGCTAGGGCCAGGGGGGTCCGCTGGCAGTACTTC.